The 27 T cell receptor beta chains in this list originate from one sample, sequenced in a study of T cell responses to AZD1222 COVID-19 vaccine. Using immunoSEQ multiplex PCR, the repertoire was profiled, and TCRdb retains in-frame clones only, with some absent. The sample includes fewer than 150,000 clones, about 91% of them seen just once. The starting material was peripheral blood, obtained on day 0 of AZD1222 vaccination. The source is an adult in good health.

The rearrangement joins TRBV5-1 to TRBJ2-1; TRBD2 matches 8 bases. The CDR3 consists of 16 residues. V shed 0 bases and J 4 bases; nucleotides not matched to a gene: 6. The germline V gene encodes CDR1 SGHRS and CDR2 YFSETQ. The CDR3 bases are TGCGCCAGCAGCTTGGCCGGGGCGGGGGGATACAATGAGCAGTTCTTC. Protein sequence: CASSLAGAGGYNEQFF.

The gene calls are TRBV4-2 and TRBJ1-5; a possible D gene is TRBD1 (6 bases). The germline gives CDR1 LGHNA, CDR2 YNFKEQ. V was clipped by 0 bases and J by 0 bases, with 9 bases between them. The CDR3 extends over 16 amino acids. This chain's CDR3 is CASSQDTDSSNQPQHF. For the CDR3, the DNA is TGTGCCAGCAGCCAAGATACGGACAGTAGCAATCAGCCCCAGCATTTT.

V usage is TRBV11-1 and J usage is TRBJ1-3; 7 bases agree with TRBD1. Germline-derived CDR1 and CDR2 are SGHAT and FQDESV (reference sequence). This CDR3 region has 14 residues. The trim removed 5 bases at V and 2 bases at J, leaving 3 bases unmatched. As DNA, the CDR3 is TGTGCCAGCAGCCTCGGGACAGCTGGAAACACCATATATTTT. It is translated as CASSLGTAGNTIYF.

The gene calls are TRBV19 and TRBJ1-6; D is uncertain. The CDR3 is made up of 16 amino acids. The V end lost 3 bases, the J end lost 9 bases, and 18 bases lay between the germline ends. The germline V gene encodes CDR1 LNHDA and CDR2 SQIVND (reference sequence). As DNA, the CDR3 is TGTGCCAGTAGTATTGGAACGCTAGGTGTGTTTTCACCCCTCCACTTT. Amino acids: CASSIGTLGVFSPLHF.

The chain combines TRBV12-3 or TRBV12-4 with TRBJ1-1, with a weak D call TRBD1 (5 bases). V was cut by 6 bases and J by 2 bases, with 10 bases left in between. This CDR3 is 13 amino acids long. The CDR3: CASRGGVNTEAFF. CDR3 bases: TGTGCCAGCAGGGGGGGGGTCAACACTGAAGCTTTCTTT.

The V call is TRBV13, the J call TRBJ2-5; TRBD1 agrees at 7 bases. This CDR3 spans 13 amino acids. Germline CDR1 PRHDT, CDR2 FYEKMQ (reference sequence). V trimming: 5 bases; J trimming: 2 bases; junction bases outside the gene matches: 2. This CDR3 reads CASSEGQQETQYF. CDR3 sequence (DNA): TGTGCCAGCAGCGAGGGACAGCAAGAGACCCAGTACTTC. Looking up the rest from reference TRBV13 and TRBJ2-5 gives the full variable domain: AAGVIQSPRHLIKEKRETATLKCYPIPRHDTVYWYQQGPGQDPQFLISFYEKMQSDKGSIPDRFSAQQFSDYHSELNMSSLELGDSALYFCASSEGQQETQYFGPGTRLLVL.

This clone was seen only once. The chain has TRBV14 and TRBJ2-6; no clear D. Deletions cut 4 bases from V and 2 bases from J, with 3 bases between. CDR1 SGHDN and CDR2 FVKESK come from the germline V gene. The CDR3 has 13 residues. DNA of the CDR3: TGTGCCAGCAGCCTCACTGGGGCCAACGTCCTGACTTTC. Residues: CASSLTGANVLTF.

This chain links TRBV7-3 with TRBJ2-2; 15 bases fit TRBD2. The CDR3 runs 18 residues. V was clipped by 5 bases and J by 2 bases; unmatched bases: 6. CDR1 and CDR2 from the germline V gene are SGHTA and FQGTGA. The CDR3 DNA reads TGTGCCAGCAGCCCACGGACTAGCGGGGGGGCTAACACCGGGGAGCTGTTTTTT. Protein sequence: CASSPRTSGGANTGELFF.

The V gene is TRBV7-2, the J gene TRBJ1-1; unclear D gene. Between the trimmed V and J ends, which lost 8 bases and 0 bases, there was a span of 10 bases. Germline loops: CDR1 SGHTA, CDR2 FQGNSA. There are 13 residues in the CDR3. CDR3 amino acids: CASCREMNTEAFF. CDR3 in DNA: TGTGCCAGCTGCCGAGAGATGAACACTGAAGCTTTCTTT.

About this clone itself: Compared with germline, one end of the junction differs, possibly owing to a read error. This rearrangement joins TRBV5-1 to TRBJ1-1, with 7 nucleotides matching TRBD1. CDR1 and CDR2 from the germline V gene are SGHRS and YFSETQ. The CDR3 covers 13 residues. The CDR3, as DNA: TGCGCCAGCAGCCGGGGACAGAACTCTGAAGCTTTCTTT. Its protein is CASSRGQNSEAFF.

As regards this clone: The junction and the germline gene differ at one end; a read error may be behind it. The rearrangement uses TRBV18 and TRBJ2-5, with TRBD1 matching 10 bases. This CDR3 is built from 12 residues. Germline loops: CDR1 KGHSH, CDR2 LQKENI. CDR3 protein: CASSPPTGTGDF. The CDR3 coding sequence is TGTGCCAGCTCACCACCGACCGGGACAGGGGACTTC.

The rearrangement joins TRBV18 to TRBJ1-2; the D is unclear. The CDR3 has 16 amino acids. The germline CDR1 and CDR2 sequences are KGHSH and LQKENI. Trimming stripped 6 bases from V and 6 bases from J, with 23 bases between. The CDR3: CASSPGGLGRVDGYTF. The CDR3 coding sequence is TGTGCCAGCTCTCCGGGAGGGTTAGGGCGAGTGGATGGCTACACCTTC.

The chain uses TRBV3-1 (or the pseudogene TRBV3-2) and TRBJ2-1; 7 positions match TRBD1. V dropped 6 bases and J dropped 6; count of bases not matched to a gene: 17. Germline loops: CDR1 LGHDT, CDR2 YNNKEL (reference sequence). There are 17 residues in the CDR3. The DNA of the CDR3 is TGTGCCAGCAGTTACCAGGGTATCCAGGGGGTAGGCAATGAGCAGTTCTTC. Its protein is CASSYQGIQGVGNEQFF.

V is TRBV11-2 and J is TRBJ1-1; D is ambiguous. The V end lost 4 bases, the J end lost 10 bases, and 13 bases lay between the germline ends. The CDR3 has 12 residues. The germline CDR1 and CDR2 sequences are SGHAT and FQNNGV. This CDR3 is CASSSSAAGAFF. The CDR3 bases are TGTGCCAGCAGCTCGAGTGCGGCGGGAGCTTTCTTT.

The V and J genes are TRBV7-3 and TRBJ1-6, with D tentatively TRBD1 (5 bases). CDR1 SGHTA and CDR2 FQGTGA come from the germline V gene. CDR3 length equals 14 residues. V was clipped by 0 bases and J by 10 bases, with 10 bases between them. The CDR3 is CASSLTWGNSPLHF. The DNA of the CDR3 is TGTGCCAGCAGCTTAACTTGGGGCAACTCACCCCTCCACTTT.

The chain recombines TRBV6-1 with TRBJ1-3; D is unclear. V was cut by 2 bases and J by 3 bases, with 8 bases left in between. The CDR3 length is 14 residues. CDR1 and CDR2 from the germline V gene are MNHNS and SASEGT. The CDR3 DNA reads as TGTGCCAGCAGTGAACTGCGAGGTGGAAACACCATATATTTT. Amino acid sequence: CASSELRGGNTIYF.

This clone was counted once. V gene TRBV27 combines with J gene TRBJ1-1; the D gene is possibly TRBD1 (6 bases). CDR3 length equals 14 residues. V gave up 0 bases and J gave up 11 bases, with 16 bases separating them. Germline values: CDR1 MNHEY, CDR2 SMNVEV (reference sequence). CDR3 sequence (DNA): TGTGCCAGCAGTTTATCCTGGCAGGGACAAAGGGCTTTCTTT. Protein product: CASSLSWQGQRAFF.

J is TRBJ1-3 and V is TRBV5-8; unclear D gene. The CDR3 length is 15 residues. Germline V gene lookup returns CDR1 SGHTS and CDR2 YDEGEE. V lost 0 bases and J 4 bases, leaving 11 bases between the germline ends. CDR3 protein: CASSLVAVGGNTIYF. CDR3 DNA sequence: TGTGCCAGCAGCTTGGTGGCAGTCGGCGGAAACACCATATATTTT.

The chain carries TRBV6-2 or TRBV6-3 and TRBJ2-3; maybe TRBD1 (6 bases). Germline V gene data show CDR1 as MNHEY and CDR2 as SVGEGT. The CDR3 is made up of 16 amino acids. V was pared by 4 bases and J by 4 bases, with 18 bases between. The CDR3 spells CASSSVGQGFADTQYF. CDR3 nucleotides: TGTGCCAGCAGTTCTGTGGGGCAGGGGTTCGCAGATACGCAGTATTTT.

The chain couples TRBV12-5 to TRBJ1-2, with a weak D call TRBD1 (5 bases). The CDR3 runs to 14 residues. V was clipped by 7 bases and J by 6 bases, with 18 bases between them. CDR1 and CDR2 (germline): LGHNT, FRNRAP. The CDR3, as DNA: TGTGCTAGTGCTTCCACCGGGGCCGTAAATGGCTACACCTTC. It codes for CASASTGAVNGYTF.

The chain joins TRBV7-9 to TRBJ1-2; weak D call: TRBD1 (6 bases). Trimming stripped 0 bases from V and 8 bases from J, with 10 bases between. The CDR3 length is 13 residues. The germline CDR1 and CDR2 sequences are SEHNR and FQNEAQ (reference sequence). The CDR3 sequence is CASSLAAGEGYTF. CDR3 nucleotide sequence: TGTGCCAGCAGCTTAGCGGCAGGGGAGGGCTACACCTTC.

The rearrangement joins TRBV6-2 or TRBV6-3 to TRBJ2-7; D is unclear. This CDR3 contains 13 residues. The germline CDR1 and CDR2 sequences are MNHEY and SVGEGT. V was clipped by 0 bases and J by 6 bases, with 9 bases between them. CDR3 nucleotides: TGTGCCAGCAGTTACTCGACCCATGGCGAGCAGTACTTC. It specifies CASSYSTHGEQYF.

The chain employs TRBV7-2 and TRBJ2-5; D is unresolved. Germline V gives CDR1 SGHTA, CDR2 FQGNSA. This CDR3 comprises 14 residues. Trimming shortened V by 5 bases and J by 2 bases, and 12 bases separated the two germline ends. CDR3 loop: CASSLLDGQETQYF. The CDR3, as DNA: TGTGCCAGCAGCCTACTGGACGGGCAAGAGACCCAGTACTTC.

The count of this clone is one. This chain joins TRBV11-2 and TRBJ2-1; TRBD1 matches at 7 bases. Trimming removed 7 bases from V and 3 bases from J; junction bases left unmatched: 9. The CDR3 has 15 amino acids. The germline V gene encodes CDR1 SGHAT and CDR2 FQNNGV. The CDR3 region has the DNA TGTGCCAGCACAAACTGGGACAGCCGCTACAATGAGCAGTTCTTC. It specifies CASTNWDSRYNEQFF.

The J gene is TRBJ1-5, the V gene TRBV18; TRBD1 aligns across 11 bases. Germline V gene sequence: CDR1 KGHSH, CDR2 LQKENI. This CDR3 region has 16 residues. The ends lost 3 bases at V and 3 bases at J; junction bases unmatched: 4. The chain's CDR3 is CASSPGTGGLNQPQHF. The CDR3, as DNA: TGTGCCAGCTCACCCGGGACAGGGGGACTCAATCAGCCCCAGCATTTT.

The chain has TRBV28 and TRBJ2-5; 12 nucleotides align to TRBD1. The CDR3 totals 14 residues. CDR1 MDHEN and CDR2 SYDVKM come from the germline V gene. V dropped 6 bases and J dropped 6; count of bases not matched to a gene: 5. CDR3 coding DNA: TGTGCCAGCAGCCTGGGACAGGGGGCGAAGACCCAGTACTTC. Its protein product is CASSLGQGAKTQYF.

J is TRBJ2-7 and V is TRBV7-2; D is uncertain. This CDR3 has 12 amino acids. Trimming shortened V by 5 bases and J by 2 bases, and 7 bases separated the two germline ends. CDR1 SGHTA and CDR2 FQGNSA come from the germline V gene. In nucleotides, the CDR3 is TGTGCCAGCAGCGCAAACCCCTACGAGCAGTACTTC. This encodes CASSANPYEQYF.